This T cell receptor beta chain was profiled in a study of blood T cells in healthy people across ages. Study summary: Per two T cells, about one barcoded beta molecule was captured through template switching.

Study-level results: Total diversity from one million sequenced T cells was likely underestimated.

Comment on this clonotype: Its antigen is undetermined.

Primers used in a second PCR of roughly 7 to 12 cycles were a sample-barcoded 5' primer and a J-beta primer mix. TCRdb re-analysed the 5' RACE reads in MiXCR, keeping a single row per CDR3 protein. The table includes about 1.8 million distinct CDR3 sequences, 40% to 55% detected once. The material sequenced was blood. This sequence was found in a woman between 40 and 50 years old in good health.

The CDR3 DNA is TGTGCCAGCGGGACAGGGTTAATCGAGCAGTACTTC. Encoded protein: CASGTGLIEQYF. This chain connects TRBV28 to TRBJ2-7; 9 bases line up with TRBD1. The V gene end was trimmed by 8 bases and the J gene end by 6 bases; junction bases not matched to a gene: 5. The CDR3 sequence is 12 residues long. The germline gives CDR1 MDHEN, CDR2 SYDVKM.